Below, 9 T cell receptor beta chains from the same sample are listed, as sequenced in a study of blood T cell repertoires in COVID-19. Method: immunoSEQ multiplex PCR; TCRdb's copy keeps in-frame clones and lacks some. The data hold roughly 82,000 clones, with approximately 82% observed a single time. The sample comprised peripheral blood. The receptors here all came from an older woman with acute or convalescent COVID-19.

The chain combines TRBV6-2 or TRBV6-3 with TRBJ1-4; tentative D call: TRBD1 (5 bases). Trimming removed 2 bases at V and 2 bases at J, with 12 bases between. The CDR3 extends over 16 amino acids. The germline V gene has CDR1 MNHEY and CDR2 SVGEGT. The CDR3 reads CASSYGATATNEKLFF. The CDR3 nucleotides read TGTGCCAGCAGTTACGGGGCGACGGCGACTAATGAAAAACTGTTTTTT.

V usage is TRBV5-5 and J usage is TRBJ2-6; 9 bases are a match to TRBD1. The V segment lost 3 bases and the J segment 0 bases; nucleotides outside the gene matches: 10. The CDR3 totals 19 residues. Germline CDR1 is SGHKS and CDR2 is YYEKEE (reference sequence). DNA for the CDR3: TGTGCCAGCAGCTCGATTTGGAGGGACAGGGTCTCTGGGGCCAACGTCCTGACTTTC. Protein: CASSSIWRDRVSGANVLTF.

This clone was counted only a few times. The chain links TRBV28 to TRBJ1-2, with D possibly being TRBD1 (5 bases). From germline, CDR1 is MDHEN and CDR2 SYDVKM. The CDR3 sequence is 13 residues long. V gave up 5 bases and J gave up 4 bases, with 11 bases separating them. The DNA for the CDR3 is TGTGCCAGCAGTCTGGGGGGGAGCTATGGCTACACCTTC. This encodes CASSLGGSYGYTF.

V usage is TRBV7-2 and J usage is TRBJ2-1, with TRBD2 as a possible D gene (6 bases). Trimming removed 2 bases from V and 4 bases from J, with 15 bases in between. Germline lookup yields CDR1 SGHTA and CDR2 FQGNSA. This CDR3 comprises 16 residues. The CDR3 protein is CASSLSAGPTYNEQFF. CDR3 DNA sequence: TGTGCCAGCAGCTTATCCGCGGGGCCCACTTACAATGAGCAGTTCTTC.

The chain joins TRBV27 to TRBJ1-1; D is uncertain. Between the trimmed V and J ends, which lost 5 bases and 4 bases, there was a span of 14 bases. Germline V gives CDR1 MNHEY, CDR2 SMNVEV (reference sequence). The CDR3 has 14 amino acids. DNA of the CDR3: TGTGCCAGCAGTCCCCAGTGGGCTCTCACTGAAGCTTTCTTT. Translated, it gives CASSPQWALTEAFF.

V usage is TRBV7-2 and J usage is TRBJ2-1; D is undetermined. CDR1 and CDR2 from the germline V gene are SGHTA and FQGNSA. The CDR3 sequence is 15 residues long. V was cut by 2 bases and J by 0 bases, with 8 bases left in between. Here the CDR3 reads CASSLLPSSYNEQFF. CDR3 in DNA: TGTGCCAGCAGCTTACTACCGAGCTCCTACAATGAGCAGTTCTTC.

V is TRBV5-1 and J is TRBJ2-5; D ambiguous. The CDR3 sequence is 13 residues long. The germline V gene has CDR1 SGHRS and CDR2 YFSETQ. Trimming took off 0 bases at V and 1 base at J, with 4 bases between the two ends. The CDR3 loop reads CASSLAVQETQYF. The CDR3 region has the DNA TGCGCCAGCAGCTTGGCCGTCCAAGAGACCCAGTACTTC.

The gene calls are TRBV6-5 and TRBJ1-5, with D maybe TRBD1 (6 bases). The ends were cut back, 11 bases at V and 3 bases at J, with 14 bases in the middle. The germline CDR1 and CDR2 sequences are MNHEY and SVGAGI. The CDR3 contains 13 residues. CDR3 residues: CAGRDTLNQPQHF. In DNA, the CDR3 is TGTGCCGGAAGGGACACCCTCAATCAGCCCCAGCATTTT.

This clone was recorded a few times. The CDR3 loop is CASSRGLAGVADTQYF. The CDR3 DNA follows: TGTGCCAGCAGCCGGGGACTAGCGGGAGTGGCAGATACGCAGTATTTT. The rearrangement links TRBV11-2 to TRBJ2-3; TRBD2 matches at 14 bases. Germline V gene data show CDR1 as SGHAT and CDR2 as FQNNGV. The CDR3 has 16 residues. The V gene end was trimmed by 5 bases and the J gene end by 4 bases; junction bases not matched to a gene: 5.